The 15 T cell receptor beta chains below come from one sample, sequenced in a study of T cell responses to AZD1222 COVID-19 vaccine. TCRdb's copy holds only in-frame clones and misses some; the assay was immunoSEQ multiplex PCR. This sample has 150,000 to 200,000 clones, with almost 95% found just once. Material: peripheral blood, obtained on day 0 of AZD1222 vaccination. Receptor source: an adult in good health.

The V gene is TRBV7-8, the J gene TRBJ1-5; perhaps TRBD1 as D (5 bases). Germline V gives CDR1 SGHVS, CDR2 FQNEAQ. V was pared by 4 bases and J by 1 base, with 11 bases between. CDR3 size: 15 residues. The CDR3 nucleotides are TGTGCCAGCAGCTCACGCGGGGGGAGCAATCAGCCCCAGCATTTT. Its protein is CASSSRGGSNQPQHF.

This chain joins TRBV5-1 and TRBJ1-6; no clear D. The CDR3 spans 13 residues. Between the trimmed V and J ends, which lost 0 bases and 8 bases, there was a span of 6 bases. Germline V gene lookup returns CDR1 SGHRS and CDR2 YFSETQ. CDR3 DNA: TGCGCCAGCAGCTTGGCCGGGTATTCACCCCTCCACTTT. It specifies CASSLAGYSPLHF.

The chain couples TRBV27 to TRBJ2-5; 9 nucleotides match TRBD2. CDR3 length: 15 residues. The junction had 11 bases not matched to a gene; V was cut back by 5 bases and J by 7 bases. CDR1 and CDR2 from the germline V gene are MNHEY and SMNVEV (reference sequence). The CDR3 is CASSPGLAYVGTQYF. As DNA, the CDR3 is TGTGCCAGCAGTCCCGGACTAGCGTATGTAGGGACCCAGTACTTC.

For the CDR3, the DNA is TGTGCCAGCAGCCCATTCAGGGTCCCTCAGCCCCAGCATTTT. Translated, it gives CASSPFRVPQPQHF. V gene TRBV7-8 combines with J gene TRBJ1-5; perhaps TRBD1 as D (5 bases). The V end was cut by 5 bases, the J end by 6 bases, with 14 bases between. Germline lookup yields CDR1 SGHVS and CDR2 FQNEAQ. CDR3 size: 14 residues.

The genes are TRBV12-3 or TRBV12-4 and TRBJ1-3; unclear D gene. The CDR3 has 13 amino acids. Trimming removed 3 bases from V and 4 bases from J, with 7 bases in between. CDR3 coding DNA: TGTGCCAGCAGTTTTAACGGGGGAAACACCATATATTTT. Its protein is CASSFNGGNTIYF.

Turning to this clone: The junction does not match germline at one end; this may be a read error. The chain has TRBV7-7 and TRBJ2-1, with 8 bases matching TRBD1. Germline V gene lookup returns CDR1 SSHAT and CDR2 FNYEAQ (reference sequence). This CDR3 has 15 amino acids. The CDR3 DNA is TGTGCTAGCAGCATTGGACAGGGCTCCTACAATGAGCAGTTCTTC. The encoded protein is CASSIGQGSYNEQFF.

The chain couples TRBV7-6 to TRBJ1-1, with TRBD1 identical over 7 bases. V shed 3 bases and J 1 base; nucleotides not matched to a gene: 14. Germline V CDR1 and CDR2: SGHVS, FNYEAQ. The CDR3 contains 18 residues. This CDR3 is CASSLGRPGQQANTEAFF. CDR3 in DNA: TGTGCCAGCAGCTTGGGCCGACCGGGACAGCAAGCGAACACTGAAGCTTTCTTT.

The CDR3 DNA follows: TGTGCCAGCAGTTACGAGCGGGAAGGGGATCAGTACTTC. Its translation is CASSYEREGDQYF. The chain recombines TRBV6-6 with TRBJ2-4; 7 bases are shared with TRBD2. The V segment lost 2 bases and the J segment 12 bases; nucleotides outside the gene matches: 7. The CDR3 has 13 amino acids. Germline V gene data show CDR1 as MNHNY and CDR2 as SVGAGI (reference sequence).

V usage is TRBV19 and J usage is TRBJ2-2; D is uncertain. The CDR3 loop spans 11 amino acids. Trimming cost V 9 bases and J 4 bases, with 6 bases left between them. Germline V gene lookup returns CDR1 LNHDA and CDR2 SQIVND (reference sequence). The CDR3 coding sequence is TGTGCCAGCGCAATCACCGGGGAGCTGTTTTTT. Translated: CASAITGELFF.

This clone was seen only once. The chain uses TRBV27 and TRBJ2-7, with unresolved D. Trimming took 5 bases from V and 1 from J, leaving 9 bases between them. This CDR3 contains 13 residues. In germline, CDR1 is MNHEY, CDR2 SMNVEV (reference sequence). CDR3 sequence: CASSRGVSYEQYF. As DNA, the CDR3 is TGTGCCAGCAGTAGAGGAGTGTCCTACGAGCAGTACTTC.

The V call is TRBV7-8, the J call TRBJ1-4; the D gene is possibly TRBD1 (5 bases). V lost 3 bases and J lost 5, with 19 bases in between. This CDR3 has 17 amino acids. The germline V gene has CDR1 SGHVS and CDR2 FQNEAQ. For the CDR3, the DNA is TGTGCCAGCAGCTTTCCGCAATGGGGCAGATCAAATGAAAAACTGTTTTTT. It is translated as CASSFPQWGRSNEKLFF.

On this clone itself: This specimen includes other DNA sequences encoding the same CDR3. The gene calls are TRBV30 and TRBJ1-1; 7 bases align to TRBD1. Trimming removed 2 bases from V and 5 bases from J; junction bases left unmatched: 2. Germline CDR1 GTSNPN, CDR2 SVGIG (reference sequence). The CDR3 is made up of 12 amino acids. CDR3 sequence: CAWSPGGTEAFF. As DNA, the CDR3 is TGTGCCTGGAGTCCAGGGGGTACTGAAGCTTTCTTT.

The chain has TRBV29-1 and TRBJ2-1; a possible D gene is TRBD2 (6 bases). Germline-derived CDR1 and CDR2 are SQVTM and ANQGSEA. The CDR3 has 11 residues. The germline V and J ends were trimmed by 6 bases and 10 bases, with 13 bases remaining between them. The CDR3 nucleotides read TGCAGCGTGGGAACAGGAGGGGAGCAGTTCTTC. This codes for CSVGTGGEQFF.

The chain has TRBV4-3 and TRBJ2-7; possibly TRBD1 for D (6 bases). This CDR3 has 14 residues. V dropped 2 bases and J dropped 3 bases, with 11 bases sitting between them. CDR1 and CDR2 (germline): LGHNA, YSLEER. In DNA form, the CDR3 reads TGCGCCAGCAGCCAATTCCGGGACAACTACGAGCAGTACTTC. Amino acids: CASSQFRDNYEQYF.

J is TRBJ2-2 and V is TRBV10-3; 8 nucleotides agree with TRBD1. Germline CDR1 is ENHRY and CDR2 is SYGVKD. The V and J ends lost 2 bases and 8 bases, in that order; junction bases with no gene match: 7. The CDR3 is 15 residues long. The CDR3, as DNA: TGTGCCATCAGTGAGGCGCGACAGGGGACGGGGGAGCTGTTTTTT. Its protein product is CAISEARQGTGELFF.